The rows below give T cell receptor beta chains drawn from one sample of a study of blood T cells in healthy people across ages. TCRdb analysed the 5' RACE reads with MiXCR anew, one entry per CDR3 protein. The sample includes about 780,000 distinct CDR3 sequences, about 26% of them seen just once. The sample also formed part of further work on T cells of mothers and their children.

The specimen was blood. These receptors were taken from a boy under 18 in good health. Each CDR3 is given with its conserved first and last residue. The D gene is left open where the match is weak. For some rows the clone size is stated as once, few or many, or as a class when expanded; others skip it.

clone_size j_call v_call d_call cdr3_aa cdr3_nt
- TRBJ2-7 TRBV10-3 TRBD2 CAISEGGELPKQYF TGTGCCATCAGTGAGGGGGGGGAGTTGCCCAAGCAGTACTTC
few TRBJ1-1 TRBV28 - CASSLQQEENTEAFF TGTGCCAGCAGTTTACAACAGGAAGAGAACACTGAAGCTTTCTTT
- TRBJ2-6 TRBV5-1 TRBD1 CASSPRQGTAGANVLTF TGCGCCAGCAGCCCTAGACAGGGGACCGCTGGGGCCAACGTCCTGACTTTC
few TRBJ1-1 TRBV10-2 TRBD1 CASETGGDTEAFF TGCGCCAGCGAGACAGGGGGGGACACTGAAGCTTTCTTT
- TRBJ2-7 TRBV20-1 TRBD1 CSAINRGRSYEQYF TGCAGTGCTATAAACAGGGGGCGCTCCTACGAGCAGTACTTC
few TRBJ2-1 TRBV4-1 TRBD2 CASSQDLGAGGPYNEQFF TGCGCCAGCAGCCAAGATCTGGGGGCGGGGGGACCTTACAATGAGCAGTTCTTC
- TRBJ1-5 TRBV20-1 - CSASRGGFQPQHF TGCAGTGCTAGCAGGGGAGGGTTTCAGCCCCAGCATTTT
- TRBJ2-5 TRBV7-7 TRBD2 CASSPTSGGPETQYF TGTGCTAGCAGCCCTACTAGCGGGGGACCAGAGACCCAGTACTTC
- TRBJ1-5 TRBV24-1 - CATRTEYSNQPQHF TGTGCCACCCGGACAGAGTATAGCAACCAGCCCCAGCATTTT
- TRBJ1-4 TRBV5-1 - CASSLGRFATNEKLFF TGCGCCAGCAGCTTGGGCAGATTCGCAACTAATGAAAAACTGTTTTTT
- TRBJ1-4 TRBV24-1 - CATSAQGSEKLFF TGTGCCACCAGTGCCCAGGGGAGTGAAAAACTGTTTTTT
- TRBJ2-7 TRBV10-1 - CASRCECEQYF TGCGCCAGCAGGTGTGAATGCGAGCAGTACTTC
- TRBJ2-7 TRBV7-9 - CASSLSSKSEQYF TGTGCCAGCAGCTTAAGCTCAAAATCCGAGCAGTACTTC
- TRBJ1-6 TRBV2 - CASSEGENSPLHF TGTGCCAGCAGTGAAGGGGAAAATTCACCCCTCCACTTT
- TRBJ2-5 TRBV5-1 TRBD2 CASSGGSGGARETQYF TGCGCCAGCAGCGGAGGTAGCGGGGGGGCCCGGGAGACCCAGTACTTC
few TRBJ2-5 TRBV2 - CASSATRGGTETQYF TGTGCCAGCAGTGCAACCAGAGGAGGGACGGAGACCCAGTACTTC
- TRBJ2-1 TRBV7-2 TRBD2 CASSLSSGRGVYNEQFF TGTGCCAGCAGCTTATCTTCGGGGCGGGGGGTCTACAATGAGCAGTTCTTC
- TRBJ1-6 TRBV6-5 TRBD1 CASSLLGPGDSVNSPLHF TGTGCCAGCAGTCTCCTCGGCCCCGGGGACAGCGTCAATTCGCCCCTCCACTTT
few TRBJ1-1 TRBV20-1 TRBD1 CSARDWQGALNTEAFF TGCAGTGCTAGAGATTGGCAGGGGGCTCTGAACACTGAAGCTTTCTTT
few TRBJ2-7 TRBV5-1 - CASSLRIGAYEQYF TGCGCCAGCAGCTTGCGGATAGGGGCCTACGAGCAGTACTTC
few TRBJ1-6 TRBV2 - CASHWGFLANNSPLHF TGTGCCAGCCACTGGGGATTCCTTGCCAATAATTCACCCCTCCACTTT
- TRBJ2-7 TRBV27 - CASRGKGPEGYF TGTGCCAGCAGGGGAAAAGGACCTGAAGGGTACTTC
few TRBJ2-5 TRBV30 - CAWRGQIQETQYF TGTGCCTGGAGGGGCCAAATTCAAGAGACCCAGTACTTC
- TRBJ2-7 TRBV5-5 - CASSLDLYEQYF TGTGCCAGCAGCTTAGATCTCTACGAGCAGTACTTC
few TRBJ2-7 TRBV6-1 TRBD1 CASILQGAFYEQYF TGTGCCAGCATCTTACAGGGGGCCTTCTACGAGCAGTACTTC
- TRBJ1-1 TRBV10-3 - CAIRDTLTTEAFF TGTGCCATCAGGGACACCCTAACCACTGAAGCTTTCTTT
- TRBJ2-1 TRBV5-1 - CASSLVGQEASYNEQFF TGCGCCAGCAGCTTGGTGGGCCAGGAAGCCTCCTACAATGAGCAGTTCTTC
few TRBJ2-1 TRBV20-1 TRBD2 CSARDGRGIDNEQFF TGCAGTGCTAGAGATGGGCGGGGGATCGACAATGAGCAGTTCTTC
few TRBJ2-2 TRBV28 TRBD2 CASSSTLMERGATTGELFF TGCGCCAGCAGTTCAACTCTTATGGAGCGGGGGGCTACGACCGGGGAGCTGTTTTTT
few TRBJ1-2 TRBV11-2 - CASSPRTGVYGYTF TGTGCCAGCAGCCCCCGGACGGGGGTCTATGGCTACACCTTC
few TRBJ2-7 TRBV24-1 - CATSGRPYEQYF TGTGCCACCTCGGGACGCCCCTACGAGCAGTACTTC
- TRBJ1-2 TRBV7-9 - CASSPRMGGYTF TGTGCCAGCAGCCCCAGGATGGGCGGCTACACCTTC
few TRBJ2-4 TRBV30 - CAWSVWGEDIQYF TGTGCCTGGAGTGTATGGGGAGAGGACATTCAGTACTTC
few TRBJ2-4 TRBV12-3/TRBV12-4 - CASSPGETAKNIQYF TGTGCCAGCAGTCCTGGGGAGACAGCCAAAAACATTCAGTACTTC
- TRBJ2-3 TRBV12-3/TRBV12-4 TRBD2 CASSAGTSGRDTQYF TGTGCCAGCAGTGCTGGGACTAGCGGGAGAGATACGCAGTATTTT
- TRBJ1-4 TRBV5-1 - CASSLARQKNEKLFF TGCGCCAGCAGCTTGGCGCGGCAGAAGAATGAAAAACTGTTTTTT
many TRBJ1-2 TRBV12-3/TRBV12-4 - CASSLGGDYGYTF TGTGCCAGCAGTTTAGGGGGCGACTATGGCTACACCTTC